This T cell receptor (beta chain) stems from a study of T cells in Graves' hyperthyroidism and ophthalmopathy. TCR beta CDR3 regions were amplified from RNA. With the HTBI primer set, the TCR CDR3 went through a first round of RT-PCR. TCRdb fed the multiplex PCR reads into MiXCR, producing one record per CDR3 protein. The top ten hold 3.8% of the sample, which has fewer than 700,000 distinct CDR3 sequences, roughly 17% seen once. Diagnosis rested on symptoms, serum thyroxine and TRAb, thyroid ultrasound, and orbital computed tomography. The authors took PBMCs from 10 ml fresh peripheral blood. Germline V gene lookup returns CDR1 SQVTM and CDR2 ANQGSEA. The CDR3 spans 16 residues. With V trimmed by 6 bases and J by 1 base, 11 bases remained unmatched.

V is TRBV29-1 and J is TRBJ2-1, with 8 bases lining up with TRBD2. What was sequenced was blood. The TCR comes from a woman aged 30 to 39 with Graves' hyperthyroidism. The CDR3 DNA sequence: TGCAGCGTGGCCGGGGGGGGGGCGAGGTCCTACAATGAGCAGTTCTTC. Translation: CSVAGGGARSYNEQFF.